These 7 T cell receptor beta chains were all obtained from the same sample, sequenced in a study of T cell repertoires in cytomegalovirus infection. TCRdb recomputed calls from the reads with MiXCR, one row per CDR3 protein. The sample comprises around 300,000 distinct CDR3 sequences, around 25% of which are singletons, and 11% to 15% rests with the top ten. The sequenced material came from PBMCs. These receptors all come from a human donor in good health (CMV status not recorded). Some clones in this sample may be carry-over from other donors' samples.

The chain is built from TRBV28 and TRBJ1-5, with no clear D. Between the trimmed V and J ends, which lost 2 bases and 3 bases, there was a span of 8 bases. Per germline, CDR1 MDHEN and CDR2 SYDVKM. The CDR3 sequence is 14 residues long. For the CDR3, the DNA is TGTGCCAGCAGTTTAACCTATTCCAATCAGCCCCAGCATTTT. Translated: CASSLTYSNQPQHF.

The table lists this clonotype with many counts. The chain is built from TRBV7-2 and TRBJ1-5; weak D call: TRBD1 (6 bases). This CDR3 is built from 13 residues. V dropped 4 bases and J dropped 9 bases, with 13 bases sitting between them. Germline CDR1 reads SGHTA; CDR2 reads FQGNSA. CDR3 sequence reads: CASSSGADRPQHF. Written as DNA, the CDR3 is TGTGCCAGCAGCTCAGGGGCCGATCGGCCCCAGCATTTT.

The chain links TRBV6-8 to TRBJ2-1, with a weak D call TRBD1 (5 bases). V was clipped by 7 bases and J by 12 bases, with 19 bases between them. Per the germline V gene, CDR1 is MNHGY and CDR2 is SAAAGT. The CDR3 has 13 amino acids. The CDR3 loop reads CASNNDQGIAQFF. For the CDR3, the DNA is TGTGCCAGCAACAACGATCAGGGTATCGCGCAGTTCTTC.

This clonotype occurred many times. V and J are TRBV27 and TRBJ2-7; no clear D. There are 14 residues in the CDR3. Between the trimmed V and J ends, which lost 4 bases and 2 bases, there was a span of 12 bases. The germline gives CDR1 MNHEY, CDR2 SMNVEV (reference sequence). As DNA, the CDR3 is TGTGCCAGCAGTTCTCGGGCCAGACCCTACGAGCAGTACTTC. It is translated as CASSSRARPYEQYF.

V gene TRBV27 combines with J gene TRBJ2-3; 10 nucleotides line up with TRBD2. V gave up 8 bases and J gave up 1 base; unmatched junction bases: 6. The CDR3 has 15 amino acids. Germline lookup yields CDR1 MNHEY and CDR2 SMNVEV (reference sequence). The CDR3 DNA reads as TGTGCCAGCGGTGGGCTAGCGGGGGGCACAGATACGCAGTATTTT. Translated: CASGGLAGGTDTQYF.

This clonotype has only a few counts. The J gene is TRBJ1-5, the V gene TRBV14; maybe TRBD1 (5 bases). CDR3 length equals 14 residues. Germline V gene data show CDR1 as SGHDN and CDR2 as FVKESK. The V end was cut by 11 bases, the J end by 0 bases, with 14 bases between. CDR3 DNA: TGTGCCTATGGAGGACACTATAGCAATCAGCCCCAGCATTTT. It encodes CAYGGHYSNQPQHF.

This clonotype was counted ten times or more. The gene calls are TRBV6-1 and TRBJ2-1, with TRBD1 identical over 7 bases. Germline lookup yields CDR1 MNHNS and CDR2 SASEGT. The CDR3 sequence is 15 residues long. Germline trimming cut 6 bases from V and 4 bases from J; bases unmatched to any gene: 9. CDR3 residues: CASSLPGQNYNEQFF. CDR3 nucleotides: TGTGCCAGCAGCCTTCCGGGACAGAATTACAATGAGCAGTTCTTC.